The TCR beta chain described here comes from a study of blood T cell repertoires in COVID-19. For the study at large: COVID-19 samples collected from the United States, Italy and Spain covered acute and convalescent phases. From T cells, B-cell-depleted T cells, or PBMCs came the material, which was cDNA or gDNA.

With V trimmed by 5 bases and J by 1 base, 9 bases remained unmatched. Per the germline V gene, CDR1 is SGHTA and CDR2 is FQGNSA. The CDR3 has 16 residues. Original methodology: Counts of nucleated cells, estimated from reference gene primer amplification, were obtained. Here immunoSEQ multiplex PCR was the method, and the copy in TCRdb shows in-frame clones only, minus some. D and trimming come from the DNA, and the V and J calls and clone size come from that table. The data show 150,000 or so clones, 75% to 90% seen once. The sequence was collected from a woman aged 40 to 49 with acute or convalescent COVID-19. The V and J genes are TRBV7-2 and TRBJ2-7, with 9 positions matching TRBD2. Sequencing used peripheral blood. The DNA for the CDR3 is TGTGCCAGCAGCCGCACACTAGCGGGCGGATCCTACGAGCAGTACTTC. Translation gives CASSRTLAGGSYEQYF.